A selection of T cell receptor beta chains follows, all from one sample in a study of blood T cell repertoires in COVID-19. Profiling relied on immunoSEQ multiplex PCR, and the TCRdb table lists in-frame clones only, not all of them. The table includes 200,000 to 300,000 clones, 85% to 90% detected once. Sequences were obtained from PBMCs or T cells enriched from blood (not recorded which). These receptors originate from a man between 35 and 55 years old who had recovered from COVID-19. CDR3s include the opening cysteine and the closing phenylalanine or tryptophan. The D gene is left open where the match is weak. Clone size, where shown, is once, few, many, or a class for clones that have expanded.

clone_size: once
v_call: TRBV28
j_call: TRBJ2-7
d_call: NA
cdr3_aa: CASSLGTRPYEQYF
cdr3_nt: TGTGCCAGCAGCCTCGGGACTCGTCCCTACGAGCAGTACTTC

clone_size: NA
v_call: TRBV28
j_call: TRBJ2-3
d_call: NA
cdr3_aa: CASSLEGDTQYF
cdr3_nt: TGTGCCAGCAGTTTAGAGGGAGATACGCAGTATTTT

clone_size: once
v_call: TRBV7-9
j_call: TRBJ1-2
d_call: NA
cdr3_aa: CASSLETGGKDGYTF
cdr3_nt: TGTGCCAGCAGCTTAGAAACAGGTGGAAAGGATGGCTACACCTTC

clone_size: NA
v_call: TRBV3-1/TRBV3-2
j_call: TRBJ2-1
d_call: TRBD2
cdr3_aa: CASSQGPLGAGRHNEQFF
cdr3_nt: TGTGCCAGCAGCCAAGGCCCCCTTGGAGCGGGAAGGCACAATGAGCAGTTCTTC

clone_size: NA
v_call: TRBV7-3
j_call: TRBJ2-1
d_call: NA
cdr3_aa: CASSLQYGNANPEQFF
cdr3_nt: TGTGCCAGCAGCTTACAATACGGGAATGCAAACCCCGAGCAGTTCTTC

clone_size: NA
v_call: TRBV7-2
j_call: TRBJ1-1
d_call: TRBD1
cdr3_aa: CASSLASTGTYEAFF
cdr3_nt: TGTGCCAGCAGCTTAGCTTCGACAGGGACCTATGAAGCTTTCTTT

clone_size: NA
v_call: TRBV13
j_call: TRBJ1-1
d_call: TRBD1
cdr3_aa: CASSSGQGEAFF
cdr3_nt: TGTGCCAGCAGCTCTGGACAGGGTGAAGCTTTCTTT

clone_size: NA
v_call: TRBV19
j_call: TRBJ2-7
d_call: TRBD1
cdr3_aa: CASSIGTGPSYEQYF
cdr3_nt: TGTGCCAGTAGTATAGGGACAGGGCCCTCCTACGAGCAGTACTTC

clone_size: NA
v_call: TRBV15
j_call: TRBJ2-1
d_call: TRBD1
cdr3_aa: CATSRGRQGVSDNEQFF
cdr3_nt: TGTGCCACCAGCAGAGGGCGACAGGGGGTCTCTGACAATGAGCAGTTCTTC

clone_size: NA
v_call: TRBV21-1
j_call: TRBJ1-2
d_call: NA
cdr3_aa: CASITATGCYGYTF
cdr3_nt: TGTGCCAGCATCACAGCGACAGGGTGCTATGGCTACACCTTC

clone_size: NA
v_call: TRBV11-2
j_call: TRBJ1-1
d_call: NA
cdr3_aa: CASSSSGVYAFF
cdr3_nt: TGTGCCAGCAGCTCAAGCGGCGTGTACGCTTTCTTT

clone_size: once
v_call: TRBV6-5
j_call: TRBJ2-1
d_call: TRBD2
cdr3_aa: CASSYSPSGRAFQQFF
cdr3_nt: TGTGCCAGCAGTTACTCTCCTAGCGGGAGGGCCTTCCAGCAGTTCTTC

clone_size: NA
v_call: TRBV10-3
j_call: TRBJ2-3
d_call: TRBD2
cdr3_aa: CAISEEYGGISSTDTQYF
cdr3_nt: TGTGCCATCAGTGAGGAGTACGGGGGGATCTCTAGCACAGATACGCAGTATTTT

clone_size: NA
v_call: TRBV7-6
j_call: TRBJ2-7
d_call: TRBD1
cdr3_aa: CASSLSFGQGHYEQYF
cdr3_nt: TGTGCCAGCAGCTTATCGTTTGGACAGGGACACTACGAGCAGTACTTC

clone_size: once
v_call: TRBV30
j_call: TRBJ2-1
d_call: TRBD2
cdr3_aa: CAWSPGLAGGYNEQFF
cdr3_nt: TGTGCCTGGAGCCCGGGACTAGCGGGAGGATACAATGAGCAGTTCTTC

clone_size: NA
v_call: TRBV4-3
j_call: TRBJ2-7
d_call: TRBD2
cdr3_aa: CASSQDEGLVYEQYF
cdr3_nt: TGCGCCAGCAGCCAAGATGAGGGACTAGTCTACGAGCAGTACTTC

clone_size: NA
v_call: TRBV28
j_call: TRBJ2-5
d_call: TRBD2
cdr3_aa: CASSPYSWDSAGKTQYF
cdr3_nt: TGTGCCAGCAGTCCGTACTCTTGGGACTCAGCGGGGAAGACCCAGTACTTC

clone_size: NA
v_call: TRBV5-6
j_call: TRBJ2-5
d_call: NA
cdr3_aa: CASSLLLESRETQYF
cdr3_nt: TGTGCCAGCAGCTTGTTACTAGAATCCCGGGAGACCCAGTACTTC

clone_size: NA
v_call: TRBV13
j_call: TRBJ1-4
d_call: TRBD1
cdr3_aa: CASSVATGGNEKLFF
cdr3_nt: TGTGCCAGCAGTGTAGCAACAGGGGGCAACGAAAAACTGTTTTTT

clone_size: NA
v_call: TRBV7-3
j_call: TRBJ2-5
d_call: TRBD2
cdr3_aa: CASSSSTGTSGSGTQYF
cdr3_nt: TGTGCCAGCAGCTCGAGCACCGGGACTAGCGGGAGTGGGACCCAGTACTTC

clone_size: NA
v_call: TRBV7-2
j_call: TRBJ2-7
d_call: TRBD1
cdr3_aa: CASSLGSGTGTTYEQYF
cdr3_nt: TGTGCCAGCAGCTTAGGGTCCGGGACAGGGACCACATACGAGCAGTACTTC

clone_size: NA
v_call: TRBV3-1/TRBV3-2
j_call: TRBJ1-2
d_call: NA
cdr3_aa: CASSQNSLYRGYTF
cdr3_nt: TGTGCCAGCAGCCAAAACTCCCTCTACCGCGGCTACACCTTC

clone_size: NA
v_call: TRBV13
j_call: TRBJ2-7
d_call: NA
cdr3_aa: CASRGDLNYEQYF
cdr3_nt: TGTGCCAGCAGGGGGGACTTAAACTACGAGCAGTACTTC